This T cell receptor beta chain emerged from a study of blood T cell repertoires in COVID-19. Measured with immunoSEQ multiplex PCR; TCRdb has only the in-frame clones, and not every one. The sample holds about 140,000 clones; approximately 89% are singletons and the top ten take roughly a tenth. Sequencing was performed on peripheral blood. The source is a man in his sixties with active or convalescent COVID-19.

CDR3 in amino acids: CASSVVAAGPSYEQYF. For the CDR3, the DNA is TGTGCCAGCAGCGTAGTGGCAGCGGGACCCTCCTACGAGCAGTACTTC. The chain uses TRBV9 and TRBJ2-7, with 7 bases fitting TRBD2. The CDR3 loop spans 16 amino acids. The V segment lost 0 bases and the J segment 0 bases; nucleotides outside the gene matches: 6. The germline CDR1 and CDR2 sequences are SGDLS and YYNGEE.